This TCR beta chain was documented in a study of cytomegalovirus exposure and HLA in healthy donors. Sequencing was performed with immunoSEQ multiplex PCR; in TCRdb, only in-frame clones are kept and a portion is missing. The table shows some 150,000 clones, with roughly 89% occurring only once. The CDR3 loop spans 13 amino acids. V was pared by 6 bases and J by 3 bases, with 5 bases of the junction left unmatched. Germline-derived CDR1 and CDR2 are MNHNS and SASEGT. The chain carries TRBV6-1 and TRBJ2-7, with 7 bases matching TRBD1. The sequencing sample was made of PBMCs. The origin of this receptor is a woman in her thirties in good health and CMV-seronegative. The CDR3 region is CASSGNRGYEQYF. The CDR3 region has the DNA TGTGCCAGCAGCGGTAACAGGGGCTACGAGCAGTACTTC.